The rows below give T cell receptor beta chains drawn from one sample of a study of shared clonotypes between healthy human individuals. The assay was immunoSEQ multiplex PCR, and TCRdb's table has in-frame clones only and misses some. There are about 1,500,000 clones in the sample; 96% occur only once, and roughly 1.2% lies in the top ten. The sequenced sample consisted of naive CD4+ T cells sorted from blood. The receptor source for this set is a man younger than 40 in good health. The CDR3 runs from the conserved cysteine through the conserved F or W. The D gene is left open where the match is weak. Size values are once, few and many counts, or a class for expanded clones, and some rows have none.

.	few	TRBV19	TRBJ1-5	TGTGCCAGTAGTAGTGGAGGCCCGGGGCCCAATCAGCCCCAGCATTTT	CASSSGGPGPNQPQHF
.	.	TRBV29-1	TRBJ2-7	TGCAGCGCCCGATCATCCCCCTACGAGCAGTACTTC	CSARSSPYEQYF
.	.	TRBV30	TRBJ2-7	TGTGCCTGGAGTGTACTTGGGAGCGGGTTTGAACGCTCCTACGAGCAGTACTTC	CAWSVLGSGFERSYEQYF
TRBD2	.	TRBV5-6	TRBJ2-1	TGTGCCAGCAGCTTGGCGGGGGGGAGAGGTAATGAGCAGTTCTTC	CASSLAGGRGNEQFF
.	.	TRBV5-4	TRBJ2-1	TGTGCCAGCAGCTGGGGACGTGAGCAGTTCTTC	CASSWGREQFF
.	.	TRBV6-5	TRBJ1-5	TGTGCCAGCAGTTACTCAAACGGACTCAATCAGCCCCAGCATTTT	CASSYSNGLNQPQHF
.	.	TRBV18	TRBJ1-2	TGTGCCAGCTCACTTGTTCCCCCAGGGCCAGCTAACTATGGCTACACCTTC	CASSLVPPGPANYGYTF
TRBD2	.	TRBV18	TRBJ2-6	TGTGCCAGCTCACCAGGGACTAGCGGAACTGGGGCCAACGTCCTGACTTTC	CASSPGTSGTGANVLTF
TRBD2	.	TRBV12-5	TRBJ2-1	TGTGCTAGTTCAAATAGCCCGACTAGCGGGCCACACAATGAGCAGTTCTTC	CASSNSPTSGPHNEQFF
.	.	TRBV10-2	TRBJ2-1	TGCGCCAGCGGTTACCGAGCCCATGAGCAGTTCTTC	CASGYRAHEQFF
.	.	TRBV9	TRBJ1-3	TGTGCCAGCAGCGTAGGGCAGGGGAGCTCTGGAAACACCATATATTTT	CASSVGQGSSGNTIYF
.	.	TRBV25-1	TRBJ2-3	TGTGCCACATCAGATGCCAGGGTCTTGACAGATACGCAGTATTTT	CATSDARVLTDTQYF
.	.	TRBV7-2	TRBJ2-5	TGTGCCAGCAGCCCGACTTCGGAGACCCAGTACTTC	CASSPTSETQYF
TRBD1	.	TRBV5-4	TRBJ1-2	TGTGCCAGCAGCTTGGCTGCGGGACAGGACGCTTATGGCTACACCTTC	CASSLAAGQDAYGYTF
TRBD1	.	TRBV7-8	TRBJ2-3	TGTGCCAGCAGCCCCGGGACAGGGAAAAGCACAGATACGCAGTATTTT	CASSPGTGKSTDTQYF
TRBD1	.	TRBV15	TRBJ2-1	TGTGCCACCAGCAGGGACAGGGATGAGCAGTTCTTC	CATSRDRDEQFF
.	.	TRBV7-2	TRBJ2-4	TGTGCCAGCAGCTTAGTCGGGCAAAACATTCAGTACTTC	CASSLVGQNIQYF
TRBD2	.	TRBV7-3	TRBJ2-3	TGTGCCAGCAGCTTAATTATGCACGGACTAGCGAGATTAAGCACAGATACGCAGTATTTT	CASSLIMHGLARLSTDTQYF
TRBD1	.	TRBV28	TRBJ2-7	TGTGCCAGCACCGGACAGGGGCCCTACGAGCAGTACTTC	CASTGQGPYEQYF
.	.	TRBV11-2	TRBJ2-3	TGTGCCAGCAACCGCGTCAGCACAGATACGCAGTATTTT	CASNRVSTDTQYF
.	.	TRBV10-1	TRBJ1-3	TGCGCCAGCAGTGACGGACTCTCTGGAAACACCATATATTTT	CASSDGLSGNTIYF
.	.	TRBV2	TRBJ2-3	TGTGCCTACAGTCGGCAGGGACGCACAGATACGCAGTATTTT	CAYSRQGRTDTQYF
TRBD2	.	TRBV19	TRBJ2-1	TGTGCCAGTAGGGAACTAGCGGGACCCTACAATGAGCAGTTCTTC	CASRELAGPYNEQFF
.	.	TRBV7-9	TRBJ2-5	TGTGCCAGCAGCTTAAGGAAGCGGGTGGACCAAGAGACCCAGTACTTC	CASSLRKRVDQETQYF
.	.	TRBV27	TRBJ2-5	TGTGCCAGCAGCCTTAGAGGCCCTCGGGAGACCCAGTACTTC	CASSLRGPRETQYF
.	.	TRBV7-2	TRBJ1-4	TGTGCCAGCAGCTTCAGCGGCTCCTGGGGAGAACTGTTTTTT	CASSFSGSWGELFF
.	.	TRBV5-1	TRBJ2-7	TGCGCCAGCAGGACAGACAGCTACGAGCAGTACTTC	CASRTDSYEQYF
TRBD2	.	TRBV18	TRBJ2-5	TGTGCCAGCTCACCACCCAGCGGGGGAGAACGGGAGACCCAGTACTTC	CASSPPSGGERETQYF
TRBD2	.	TRBV7-8	TRBJ2-3	TGTGCCAGCAAATGGCGGGAGGGCTCAGATACGCAGTATTTT	CASKWREGSDTQYF
.	.	TRBV13	TRBJ1-1	TGTGCCAGCAGCTTATATCAGGGAAGGGGGAACACTGAAGCTTTCTTT	CASSLYQGRGNTEAFF
.	.	TRBV7-9	TRBJ2-5	TGTGCCAGCAGCTTTAACAGGAAGGTCCAAGAGACCCAGTACTTC	CASSFNRKVQETQYF
TRBD2	.	TRBV29-1	TRBJ2-3	TGCAGCGTTGCCTTTCTAGCGGGAGGCACGGTCACAGATACGCAGTATTTT	CSVAFLAGGTVTDTQYF
.	.	TRBV7-9	TRBJ2-7	TGTGCCAGCAGTTATGGAATCAGCTCCTACGAGCAGTACTTC	CASSYGISSYEQYF
TRBD1	.	TRBV6-5	TRBJ2-7	TGTGCCACCGGACAGGGGAGTTCCTACGAGCAGTACTTC	CATGQGSSYEQYF
TRBD1	.	TRBV11-3	TRBJ2-1	TGTGCCAGCAGCACACACAGGGGAATATCCTACAATGAGCAGTTCTTC	CASSTHRGISYNEQFF
.	.	TRBV2	TRBJ2-3	TGTGCCAGCAGCCGACAGGGTCCGGGACTAGTCACAGATACGCAGTATTTT	CASSRQGPGLVTDTQYF
.	.	TRBV27	TRBJ2-7	TGTGCCAGCAGTTTTAGAGGGGGCTACGAGCAGTACTTC	CASSFRGGYEQYF
TRBD1	.	TRBV10-1	TRBJ1-1	TGCGCCAGCAGCTCCGGGACAGATCTTCGTGATGAAGCTTTCTTT	CASSSGTDLRDEAFF
TRBD1	.	TRBV18	TRBJ2-1	TGTGCCAGCTCCCCGCCCCAGCCAGGGGGATACAATGAGCAGTTCTTC	CASSPPQPGGYNEQFF